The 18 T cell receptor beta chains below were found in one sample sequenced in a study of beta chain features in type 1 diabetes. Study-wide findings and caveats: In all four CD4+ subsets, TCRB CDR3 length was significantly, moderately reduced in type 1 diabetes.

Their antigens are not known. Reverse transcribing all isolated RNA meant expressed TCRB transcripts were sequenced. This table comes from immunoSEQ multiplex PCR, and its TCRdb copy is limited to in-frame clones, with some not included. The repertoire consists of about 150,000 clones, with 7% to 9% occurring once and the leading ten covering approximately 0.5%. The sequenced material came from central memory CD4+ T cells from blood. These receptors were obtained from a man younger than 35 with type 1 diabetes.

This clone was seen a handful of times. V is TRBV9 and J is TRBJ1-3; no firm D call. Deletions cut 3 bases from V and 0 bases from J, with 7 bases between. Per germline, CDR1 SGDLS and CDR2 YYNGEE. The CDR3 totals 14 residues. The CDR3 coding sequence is TGTGCCAGCAGCGGGCCGTACTCTGGAAACACCATATATTTT. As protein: CASSGPYSGNTIYF.

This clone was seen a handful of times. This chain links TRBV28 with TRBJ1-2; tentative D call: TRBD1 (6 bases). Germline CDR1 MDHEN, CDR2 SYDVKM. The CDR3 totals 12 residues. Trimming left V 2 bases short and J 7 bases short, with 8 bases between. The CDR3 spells CASSLQGLGYTF. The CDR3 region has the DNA TGTGCCAGCAGTTTACAGGGGCTTGGCTACACCTTC.

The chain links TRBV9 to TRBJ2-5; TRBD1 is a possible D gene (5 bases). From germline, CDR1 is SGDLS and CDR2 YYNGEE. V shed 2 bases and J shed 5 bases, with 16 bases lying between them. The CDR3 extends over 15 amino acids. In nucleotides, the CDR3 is TGTGCCAGCAGCGTCCAGGGTGGCGGTTGGGAGACCCAGTACTTC. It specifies CASSVQGGGWETQYF. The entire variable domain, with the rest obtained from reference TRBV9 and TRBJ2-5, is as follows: DSGVTQTPKHLITATGQRVTLRCSPRSGDLSVYWYQQSLDQGLQFLIQYYNGEERAKGNILERFSAQQFPDLHSELNLSSLELGDSALYFCASSVQGGGWETQYFGPGTRLLVL.

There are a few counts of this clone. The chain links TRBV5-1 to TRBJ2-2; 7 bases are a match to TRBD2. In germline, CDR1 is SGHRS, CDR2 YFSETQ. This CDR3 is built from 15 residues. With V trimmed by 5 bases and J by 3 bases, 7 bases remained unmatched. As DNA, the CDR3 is TGCGCCAGCAGTCGTAGAACTAGCGACACCGGGGAGCTGTTTTTT. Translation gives CASSRRTSDTGELFF.

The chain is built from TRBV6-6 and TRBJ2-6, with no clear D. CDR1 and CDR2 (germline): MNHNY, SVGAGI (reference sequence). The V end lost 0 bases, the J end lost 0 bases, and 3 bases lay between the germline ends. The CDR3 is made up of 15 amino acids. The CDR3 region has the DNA TGTGCCAGCAGTTACTCCAGCTCTGGGGCCAACGTCCTGACTTTC. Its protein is CASSYSSSGANVLTF.

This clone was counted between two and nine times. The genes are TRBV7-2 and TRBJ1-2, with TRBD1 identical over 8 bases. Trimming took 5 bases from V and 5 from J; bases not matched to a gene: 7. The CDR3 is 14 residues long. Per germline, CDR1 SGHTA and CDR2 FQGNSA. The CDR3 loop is CASSAKGQGYGYTF. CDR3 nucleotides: TGTGCCAGCAGCGCGAAAGGACAGGGTTATGGCTACACCTTC.

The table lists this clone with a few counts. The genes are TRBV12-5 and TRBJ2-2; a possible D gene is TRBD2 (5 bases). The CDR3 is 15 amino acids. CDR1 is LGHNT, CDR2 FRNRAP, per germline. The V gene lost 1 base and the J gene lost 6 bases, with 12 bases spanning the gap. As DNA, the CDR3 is TGTGCTAGTGGTTTGGGGGCCCACGGGGCCGGGGAGCTGTTTTTT. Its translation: CASGLGAHGAGELFF.

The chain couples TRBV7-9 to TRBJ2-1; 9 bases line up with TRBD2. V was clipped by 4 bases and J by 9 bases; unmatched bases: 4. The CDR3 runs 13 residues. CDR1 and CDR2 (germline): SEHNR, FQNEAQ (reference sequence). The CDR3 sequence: CASSSAREGEQFF. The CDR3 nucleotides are TGTGCCAGCAGCTCAGCGCGGGAGGGTGAGCAGTTCTTC.

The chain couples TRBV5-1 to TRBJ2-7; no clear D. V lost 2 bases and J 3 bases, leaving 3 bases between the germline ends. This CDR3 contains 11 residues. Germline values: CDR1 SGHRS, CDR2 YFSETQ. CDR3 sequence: CASSFNYEQYF. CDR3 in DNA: TGCGCCAGCAGCTTTAACTACGAGCAGTACTTC.

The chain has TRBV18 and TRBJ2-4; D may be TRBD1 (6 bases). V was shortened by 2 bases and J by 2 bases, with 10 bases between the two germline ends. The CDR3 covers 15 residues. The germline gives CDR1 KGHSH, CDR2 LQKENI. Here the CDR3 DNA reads TGTGCCAGCTCACCAGGGGGCGCAACCAAAAACATTCAGTACTTC. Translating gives CASSPGGATKNIQYF.

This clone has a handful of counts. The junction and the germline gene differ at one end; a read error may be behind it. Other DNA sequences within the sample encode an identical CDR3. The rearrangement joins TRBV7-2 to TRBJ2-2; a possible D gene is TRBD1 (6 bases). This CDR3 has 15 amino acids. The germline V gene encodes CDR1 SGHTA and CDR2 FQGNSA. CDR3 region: CASSQEQGGTGELFF. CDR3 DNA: TGCGCCAGCAGCCAAGAACAGGGTGGCACCGGGGAGCTGTTTTTT.

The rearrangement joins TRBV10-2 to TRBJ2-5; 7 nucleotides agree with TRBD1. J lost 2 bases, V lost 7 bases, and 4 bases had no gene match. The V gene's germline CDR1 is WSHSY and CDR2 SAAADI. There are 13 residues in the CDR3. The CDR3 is CASINRGQETQYF. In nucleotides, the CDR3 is TGCGCCAGCATTAACAGGGGACAAGAGACCCAGTACTTC.

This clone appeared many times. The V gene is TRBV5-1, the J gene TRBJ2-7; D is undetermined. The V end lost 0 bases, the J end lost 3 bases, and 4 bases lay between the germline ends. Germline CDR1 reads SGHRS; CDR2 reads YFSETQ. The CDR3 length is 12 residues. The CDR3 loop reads CASSLGYYEQYF. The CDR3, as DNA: TGCGCCAGCAGCTTGGGCTACTACGAGCAGTACTTC.

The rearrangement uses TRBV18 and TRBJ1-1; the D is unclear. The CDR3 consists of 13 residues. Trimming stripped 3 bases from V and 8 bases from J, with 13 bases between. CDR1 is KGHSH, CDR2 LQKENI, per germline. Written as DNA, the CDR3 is TGTGCCAGCTCACCCCGTAGTAGCGACGAAGCTTTCTTT. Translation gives CASSPRSSDEAFF.

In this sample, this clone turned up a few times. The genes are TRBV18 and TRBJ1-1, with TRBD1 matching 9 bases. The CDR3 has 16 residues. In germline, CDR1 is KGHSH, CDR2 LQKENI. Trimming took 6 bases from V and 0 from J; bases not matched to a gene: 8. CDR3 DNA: TGTGCCAGCTCCCCTGGGACAGGGACCTTGAACACTGAAGCTTTCTTT. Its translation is CASSPGTGTLNTEAFF.

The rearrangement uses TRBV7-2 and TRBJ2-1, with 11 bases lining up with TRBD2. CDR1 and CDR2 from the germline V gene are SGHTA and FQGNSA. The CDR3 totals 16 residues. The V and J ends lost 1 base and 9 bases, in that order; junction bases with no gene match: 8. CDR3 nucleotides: TGTGCCAGCAGCTTAGAGGGTAGCGGGGGGGCGTTTGAGCAGTTCTTC. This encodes CASSLEGSGGAFEQFF.

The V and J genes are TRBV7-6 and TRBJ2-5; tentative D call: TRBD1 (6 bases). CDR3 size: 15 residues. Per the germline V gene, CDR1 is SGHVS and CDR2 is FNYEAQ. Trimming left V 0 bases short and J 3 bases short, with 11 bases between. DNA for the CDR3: TGTGCCAGCAGCTTAGCGGGGGCCCGAGAAGAGACCCAGTACTTC. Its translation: CASSLAGAREETQYF.

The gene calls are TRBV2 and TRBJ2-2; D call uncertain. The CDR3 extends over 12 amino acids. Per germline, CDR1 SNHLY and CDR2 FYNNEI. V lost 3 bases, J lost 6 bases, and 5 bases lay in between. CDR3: CASSDGSGELFF. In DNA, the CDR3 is TGTGCCAGCAGTGATGGCTCCGGGGAGCTGTTTTTT.